The text below deals with one T cell receptor beta chain. Clones were read by immunoSEQ multiplex PCR, and TCRdb kept only the in-frame ones, dropping some. The profile shows 110,000 or so clones, over 80% of them singletons. This record belongs to a study of blood T cell repertoires in COVID-19. Overall study context: From T cells, B-cell-depleted T cells, or PBMCs came the material, which was cDNA or gDNA.

The CDR3 extends over 18 amino acids. CDR1 and CDR2 from the germline V gene are MNHEY and SMNVEV (reference sequence). V was shortened by 0 bases and J by 0 bases, with 15 bases between the two germline ends. The sequence derives from a woman aged 45-65 years with acute or convalescent COVID-19. Sample: peripheral blood. The chain joins TRBV27 to TRBJ1-5; D may be TRBD1 (5 bases). The chain's CDR3 is CASSLSGGASYSNQPQHF. In nucleotides, the CDR3 is TGTGCCAGCAGTTTATCGGGAGGGGCGTCCTATAGCAATCAGCCCCAGCATTTT.